These T cell receptor beta chains were read from a single sample in a study of metastatic and nonmetastatic thyroid tumors. MiXCR reprocessed the PCR reads for TCRdb. The profile shows tens of thousands of clones, approximately 13% of them singletons. Sequenced sample: tumor tissue. Receptor source: a female donor with papillary thyroid cancer or a benign thyroid nodule (not recorded which). Some clones in this sample may be carry-over from other donors' samples. The CDR3 runs from the conserved cysteine through the conserved F or W. A D gene is named only where the DNA matches it firmly. Rows give clone size only sometimes, using once, few, many, or a class for an expanded clone.

clone size	D gene	V gene	J gene	CDR3 protein	CDR3 DNA
NA	TRBD1	TRBV11-3	TRBJ2-5	CARSSPGGQETKYF	TGTGCCAGAAGCTCCCCAGGGGGTCAAGAGACCAAGTACTTC
many	NA	TRBV20-1	TRBJ1-1	CSARGDTEAFF	TGCAGTGCTAGGGGAGACACTGAAGCTTTCTTT
many	NA	TRBV6-1	TRBJ1-1	CASSLPQGMNTEAFF	TGTGCCAGCAGCCTACCCCAGGGGATGAACACTGAAGCTTTCTTT
NA	TRBD2	TRBV2	TRBJ2-1	CASRGSGRASDEQFF	TGTGCCAGCAGGGGTAGCGGGAGGGCCTCGGATGAGCAGTTCTTC
many	NA	TRBV5-1	TRBJ2-3	CASSPWGGQGEDTQYF	TGCGCCAGCAGCCCATGGGGTGGGCAGGGAGAGGATACGCAGTATTTT
many	NA	TRBV5-1	TRBJ1-2	CASSTYQDYGYTF	TGCGCCAGCAGCACCTACCAAGACTATGGCTACACCTTC
many	NA	TRBV24-1	TRBJ1-4	CATSDLRTPEKLFF	TGTGCCACCAGTGATTTGCGGACTCCTGAAAAACTGTTTTTT
many	TRBD2	TRBV14	TRBJ2-7	CASSQDLASGTGEQYF	TGTGCCAGCAGCCAAGATCTCGCTAGCGGGACGGGAGAGCAGTACTTC
NA	NA	TRBV4-1	TRBJ2-3	CASNQGVIASFYTQYF	TGCGCCAGCAACCAAGGGGTGATCGCGAGTTTTTATACGCAGTATTTT
many	NA	TRBV20-1	TRBJ2-1	CSANHRQSSYNEQFF	TGCAGTGCTAATCATCGGCAGAGCTCCTACAATGAGCAGTTCTTC
many	TRBD1	TRBV20-1	TRBJ2-5	CSASIRGLGETQYF	TGCAGTGCTAGTATCAGGGGGCTTGGGGAGACCCAGTACTTC
many	NA	TRBV15	TRBJ1-4	CATSRDTENEKLFF	TGTGCCACCAGCAGGGACACGGAGAATGAAAAACTGTTTTTT
many	NA	TRBV27	TRBJ1-2	CASSLQAGRGYGYTF	TGTGCCAGCAGTTTACAAGCAGGGAGGGGCTATGGCTACACCTTC
many	NA	TRBV27	TRBJ1-1	CASSLGGGRVSTEAFF	TGTGCCAGCAGTTTAGGCGGGGGAAGGGTTAGCACTGAAGCTTTCTTT
many	NA	TRBV20-1	TRBJ2-1	CSASSIGLARYNEQFF	TGCAGTGCTAGTTCGATAGGGCTAGCGCGTTACAATGAGCAGTTCTTC
many	NA	TRBV6-5	TRBJ2-3	CASSYLVGDTQYF	TGTGCCAGCAGTTACTTGGTGGGAGATACGCAGTATTTT
many	NA	TRBV6-6	TRBJ1-1	CASSYGGDTEAFF	TGTGCCAGCAGTTACGGGGGAGATACTGAAGCTTTCTTT
many	TRBD2	TRBV7-2	TRBJ2-5	CASSLLYDKGLVGTQYF	TGTGCCAGCAGCTTACTTTACGATAAAGGACTAGTCGGGACCCAGTACTTC
many	NA	TRBV5-1	TRBJ1-2	CASRPGEGGGYTF	TGCGCCAGCAGACCGGGCGAGGGAGGAGGCTACACCTTC
NA	NA	TRBV7-6	TRBJ2-2	CASSLAEGGELFF	TGTGCCAGCAGCTTAGCGGAGGGCGGGGAGCTGTTTTTT
few	NA	TRBV24-1	TRBJ1-1	CATSDTQAENTEAFF	TGTGCCACCAGTGATACCCAGGCCGAGAACACTGAAGCTTTCTTT
many	NA	TRBV5-1	TRBJ1-2	CASSLDISHPYGYTF	TGCGCCAGCAGCTTGGACATTTCTCACCCCTATGGCTACACCTTC
many	NA	TRBV13	TRBJ2-3	CASRRTGTDTQYF	TGTGCCAGCAGACGTACAGGGACAGATACGCAGTATTTT
many	NA	TRBV29-1	TRBJ2-7	CSVEDRRGQYF	TGCAGCGTTGAAGACAGGCGGGGCCAGTACTTC
many	NA	TRBV11-2	TRBJ1-1	CASSLSTVLMNTEAFF	TGTGCCAGCAGCTTAAGCACAGTACTCATGAACACTGAAGCTTTCTTT
many	NA	TRBV20-1	TRBJ2-7	CSAPRPGFYEQYF	TGCAGTGCTCCGCGGCCGGGATTCTACGAGCAGTACTTC